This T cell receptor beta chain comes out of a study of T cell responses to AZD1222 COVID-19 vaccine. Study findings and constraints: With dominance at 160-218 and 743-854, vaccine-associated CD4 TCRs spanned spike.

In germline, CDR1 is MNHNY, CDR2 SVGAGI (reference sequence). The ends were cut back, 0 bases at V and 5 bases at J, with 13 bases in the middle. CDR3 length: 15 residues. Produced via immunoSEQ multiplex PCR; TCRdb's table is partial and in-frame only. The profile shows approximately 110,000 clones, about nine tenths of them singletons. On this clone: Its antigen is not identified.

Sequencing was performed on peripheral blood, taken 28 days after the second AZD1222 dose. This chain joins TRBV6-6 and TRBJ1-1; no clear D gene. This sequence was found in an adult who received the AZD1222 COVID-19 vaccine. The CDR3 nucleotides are TGTGCCAGCAGTTACTCGACACGGCGGAGGACTGAAGCTTTCTTT. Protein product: CASSYSTRRRTEAFF.